This is a list of T cell receptor beta chains from one sample in a study of T-cell reconstitution after alpha-beta-depleted transplantation in children. TCRdb independently ran MiXCR on the PCR reads; one entry per CDR3 protein. This repertoire shows a few hundred thousand distinct CDR3 sequences, around two fifths found once; its top ten account for 27%. The sample was PBMCs, taken before TCRalphabeta/CD19-depleted stem cell transplant. The receptors derive from a girl aged 2-10 years with aplastic anemia, due to receive a stem cell transplant. CDR3s include the opening cysteine and the closing phenylalanine or tryptophan. The D gene is left open where the match is weak. Size tells how often a clone was seen (once, few, many) or the class of an expanded clone, and some rows leave it out.

v_call: TRBV15; d_call: TRBD2; clone_size: -; j_call: TRBJ2-5; cdr3_nt: TGTGCCACCAGCAGAGATGCCAGCGGGAGTCAAAGAGAGACCCAGTACTTC; cdr3_aa: CATSRDASGSQRETQYF
v_call: TRBV29-1; d_call: -; clone_size: few; j_call: TRBJ2-3; cdr3_nt: TGCAGCGTTGCAGGAGCGGAGACGGGAGATACGCAGTATTTT; cdr3_aa: CSVAGAETGDTQYF
v_call: TRBV6-1; d_call: -; clone_size: -; j_call: TRBJ1-5; cdr3_nt: TGTGCCAGCAGTGAAACGCCCGCGTGGGGTTGGGGACGCAATCAGCCCCAGCATTTT; cdr3_aa: CASSETPAWGWGRNQPQHF
v_call: TRBV11-3; d_call: TRBD2; clone_size: -; j_call: TRBJ2-1; cdr3_nt: TGTGCCAGCAGCTTAGGCGGACTAGCGGGTTACAATGAGCAGTTCTTC; cdr3_aa: CASSLGGLAGYNEQFF
v_call: TRBV4-2; d_call: TRBD2; clone_size: -; j_call: TRBJ2-1; cdr3_nt: TGTGTCGGACAGAGGGGGGTCGGGGGACTAGCGGGAGTCCGCAATGAGCAGTTCTTC; cdr3_aa: CVGQRGVGGLAGVRNEQFF
v_call: TRBV3-1; d_call: -; clone_size: -; j_call: TRBJ2-1; cdr3_nt: TGTGCCAGCAGAGGCCGGGACCAAGCCTACAATGAGCAGTTCTTC; cdr3_aa: CASRGRDQAYNEQFF
v_call: TRBV12-3/TRBV12-4; d_call: -; clone_size: few; j_call: TRBJ1-5; cdr3_nt: TGTGCCAGCAGTTTATCGACAGGCAATCAGCCCCAGCATTTT; cdr3_aa: CASSLSTGNQPQHF
v_call: TRBV6-5; d_call: -; clone_size: once; j_call: TRBJ2-5; cdr3_nt: TGTGCCAGCAGTTATGATGGAGGAGAGACCCAGTACTTC; cdr3_aa: CASSYDGGETQYF
v_call: TRBV10-1; d_call: -; clone_size: -; j_call: TRBJ2-1; cdr3_nt: TGCGCCAGCAGTACGTCCCGGTCGCCCACCTACAATGAGCAGTTCTTC; cdr3_aa: CASSTSRSPTYNEQFF
v_call: TRBV5-1; d_call: -; clone_size: few; j_call: TRBJ2-5; cdr3_nt: TGCGCCAGCAGCTTGGCCGCGTACCAAGAGACCCAGTACTTC; cdr3_aa: CASSLAAYQETQYF
v_call: TRBV10-3; d_call: TRBD1; clone_size: few; j_call: TRBJ2-7; cdr3_nt: TGTGCCATCAGTGAGCCTCAGACAGGGACAAACTACGAGCAGTACTTC; cdr3_aa: CAISEPQTGTNYEQYF
v_call: TRBV7-2; d_call: TRBD1; clone_size: once; j_call: TRBJ2-3; cdr3_nt: TGTGCCTGCAGCCTCATGGGACAGGGAATAGATACGCAGTATTTT; cdr3_aa: CACSLMGQGIDTQYF